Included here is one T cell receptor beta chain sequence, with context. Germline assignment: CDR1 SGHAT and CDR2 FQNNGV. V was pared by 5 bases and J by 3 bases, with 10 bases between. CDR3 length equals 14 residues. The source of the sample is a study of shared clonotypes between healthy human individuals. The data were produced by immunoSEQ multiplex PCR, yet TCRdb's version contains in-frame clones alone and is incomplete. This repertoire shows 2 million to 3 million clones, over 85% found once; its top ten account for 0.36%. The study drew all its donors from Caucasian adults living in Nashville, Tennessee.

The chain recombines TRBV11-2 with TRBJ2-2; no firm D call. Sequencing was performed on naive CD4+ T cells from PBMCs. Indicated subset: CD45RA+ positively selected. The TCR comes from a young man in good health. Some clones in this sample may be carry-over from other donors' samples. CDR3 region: CASSDRWDTGELFF. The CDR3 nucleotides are TGTGCCAGCAGCGATCGATGGGACACCGGGGAGCTGTTTTTT.